The text below deals with one T cell receptor (beta chain). The antigen is unknown. The entry originates in a study of shared clonotypes between healthy human individuals. About the study: Three plates were used per donor for CD4 naive, three for CD4 memory, two for CD8 naive and one for CD8 memory. Notes on the study in general: Despite large depth, sorted-subset datasets appeared incompletely sequenced. Against clonotypes common to all four donors, non-shared ones had lower generation probabilities.

It was about 180 ng DNA, about 30,000 T cell genomes, that sorted-subset replicate PCRs used. The assay was immunoSEQ multiplex PCR, and TCRdb's table has in-frame clones only and misses some. In the table there are under 1,100,000 clones, approximately 78% of which are singletons. Sequenced input: memory CD4+ T cells from PBMCs. Subset: CD45RA-negative fraction. This clonotype originated in a young man in good health. Some clones in this sample may be carry-over from other donors' samples.

DNA of the CDR3: TGCGCCAGCAGCTCCTTCCGTGAGGGAGAGACCCAGTACTTC. Its translation: CASSSFREGETQYF. The V call is TRBV5-1, the J call TRBJ2-5; D is possibly TRBD2 (5 bases). Germline lookup yields CDR1 SGHRS and CDR2 YFSETQ. This CDR3 is built from 14 residues. V lost 3 bases to trimming and J lost 4 bases, with 13 bases between them.